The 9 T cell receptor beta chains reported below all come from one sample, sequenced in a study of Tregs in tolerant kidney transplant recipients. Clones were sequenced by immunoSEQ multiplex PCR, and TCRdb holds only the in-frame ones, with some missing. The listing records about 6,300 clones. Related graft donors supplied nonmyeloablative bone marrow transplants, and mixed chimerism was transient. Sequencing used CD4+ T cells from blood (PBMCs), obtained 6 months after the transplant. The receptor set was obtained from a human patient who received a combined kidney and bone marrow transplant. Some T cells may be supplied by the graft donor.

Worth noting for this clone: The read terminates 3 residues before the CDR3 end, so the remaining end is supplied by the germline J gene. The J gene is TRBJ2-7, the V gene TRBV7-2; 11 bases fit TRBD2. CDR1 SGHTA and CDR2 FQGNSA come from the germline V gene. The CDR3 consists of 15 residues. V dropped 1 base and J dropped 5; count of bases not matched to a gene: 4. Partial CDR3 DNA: TGTGCCAGCAGCTTAGGACTAGCGGGAACCCACGAG. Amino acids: CASSLGLAGTHE. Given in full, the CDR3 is CASSLGLAGTHEQYF.

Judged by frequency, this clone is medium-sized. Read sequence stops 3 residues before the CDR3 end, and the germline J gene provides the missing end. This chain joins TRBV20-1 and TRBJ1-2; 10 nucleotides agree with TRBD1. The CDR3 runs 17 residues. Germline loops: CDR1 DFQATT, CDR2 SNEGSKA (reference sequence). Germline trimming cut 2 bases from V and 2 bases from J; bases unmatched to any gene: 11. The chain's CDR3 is CSARTPKTGGLNYGYTF. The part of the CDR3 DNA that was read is TGCAGTGCTAGAACCCCCAAGACAGGGGGCTTGAACTATGGC.

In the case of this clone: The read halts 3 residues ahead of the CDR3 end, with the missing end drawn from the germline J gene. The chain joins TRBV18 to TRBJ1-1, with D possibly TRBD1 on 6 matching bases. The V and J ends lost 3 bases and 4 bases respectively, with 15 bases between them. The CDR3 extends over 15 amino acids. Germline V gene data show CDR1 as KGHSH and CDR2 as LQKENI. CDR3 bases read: TGTGCCAGCTCACCGGGGAGGGGGTTGGGCACTGAA. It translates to CASSPGRGLGTE. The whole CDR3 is CASSPGRGLGTEAFF.

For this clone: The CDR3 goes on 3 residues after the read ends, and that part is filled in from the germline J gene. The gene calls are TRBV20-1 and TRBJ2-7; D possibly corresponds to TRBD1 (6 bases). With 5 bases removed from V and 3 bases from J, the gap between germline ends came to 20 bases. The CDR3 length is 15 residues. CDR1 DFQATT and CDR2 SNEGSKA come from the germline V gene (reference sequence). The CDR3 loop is CSAETDRSLIYEQYF. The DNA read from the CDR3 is TGCAGTGCTGAGACCGACAGGTCCCTCATCTACGAG.

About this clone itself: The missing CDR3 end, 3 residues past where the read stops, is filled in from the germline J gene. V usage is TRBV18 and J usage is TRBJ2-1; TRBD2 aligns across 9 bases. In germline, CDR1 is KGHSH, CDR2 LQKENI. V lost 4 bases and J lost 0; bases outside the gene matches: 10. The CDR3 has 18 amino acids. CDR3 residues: CASSLQAGGRSSYNEQFF. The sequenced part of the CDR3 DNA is TGTGCCAGCTCACTCCAAGCGGGAGGACGAAGCTCCTACAATGAG.

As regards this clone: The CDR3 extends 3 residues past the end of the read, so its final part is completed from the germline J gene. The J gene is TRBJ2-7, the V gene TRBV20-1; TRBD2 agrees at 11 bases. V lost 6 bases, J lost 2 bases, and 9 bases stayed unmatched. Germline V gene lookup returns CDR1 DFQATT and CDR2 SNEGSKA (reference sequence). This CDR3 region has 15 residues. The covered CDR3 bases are TGCAGTGCGAATCCGACTAGCGGGGTTACCTACGAG. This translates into CSANPTSGVTYE. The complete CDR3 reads CSANPTSGVTYEQYF.

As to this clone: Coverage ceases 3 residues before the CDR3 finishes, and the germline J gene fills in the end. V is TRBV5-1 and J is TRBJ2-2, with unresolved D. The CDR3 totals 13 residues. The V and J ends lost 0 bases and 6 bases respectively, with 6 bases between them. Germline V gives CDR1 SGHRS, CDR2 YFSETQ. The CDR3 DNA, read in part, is TGCGCCAGCAGCTTGGGACTCCCCGGGGAG. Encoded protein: CASSLGLPGE. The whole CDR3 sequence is CASSLGLPGELFF.

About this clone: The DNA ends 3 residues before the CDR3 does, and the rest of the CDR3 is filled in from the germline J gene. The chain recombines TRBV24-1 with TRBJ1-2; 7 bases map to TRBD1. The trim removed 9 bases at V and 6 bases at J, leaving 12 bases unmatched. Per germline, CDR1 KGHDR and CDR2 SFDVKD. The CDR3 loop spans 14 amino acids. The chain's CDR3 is CATQRGGGFDGYTF. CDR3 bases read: TGTGCCACCCAGAGAGGAGGGGGCTTCGATGGC.

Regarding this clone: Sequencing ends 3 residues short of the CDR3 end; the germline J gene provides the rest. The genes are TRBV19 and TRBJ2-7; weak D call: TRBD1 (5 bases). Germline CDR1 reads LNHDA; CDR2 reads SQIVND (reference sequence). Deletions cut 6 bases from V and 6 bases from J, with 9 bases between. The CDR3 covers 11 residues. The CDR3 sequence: CASSQGPEQYF. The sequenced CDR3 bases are TGTGCCAGTAGCCAGGGCCCCGAG.